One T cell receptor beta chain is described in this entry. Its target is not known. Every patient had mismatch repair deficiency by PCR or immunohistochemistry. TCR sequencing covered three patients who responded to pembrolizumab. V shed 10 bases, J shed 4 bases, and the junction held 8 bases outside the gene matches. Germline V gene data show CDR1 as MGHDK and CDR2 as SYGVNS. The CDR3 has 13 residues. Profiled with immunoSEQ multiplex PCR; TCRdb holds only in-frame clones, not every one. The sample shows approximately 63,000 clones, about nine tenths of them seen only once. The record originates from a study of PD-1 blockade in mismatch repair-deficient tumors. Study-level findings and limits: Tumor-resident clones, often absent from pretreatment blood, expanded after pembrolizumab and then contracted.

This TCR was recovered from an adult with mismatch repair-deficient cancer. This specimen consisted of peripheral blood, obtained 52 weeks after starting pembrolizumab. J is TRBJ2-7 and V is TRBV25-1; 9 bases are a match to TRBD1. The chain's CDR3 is CATTGTGLYEQYF. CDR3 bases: TGTGCCACCACCGGGACAGGGTTGTACGAGCAGTACTTC.